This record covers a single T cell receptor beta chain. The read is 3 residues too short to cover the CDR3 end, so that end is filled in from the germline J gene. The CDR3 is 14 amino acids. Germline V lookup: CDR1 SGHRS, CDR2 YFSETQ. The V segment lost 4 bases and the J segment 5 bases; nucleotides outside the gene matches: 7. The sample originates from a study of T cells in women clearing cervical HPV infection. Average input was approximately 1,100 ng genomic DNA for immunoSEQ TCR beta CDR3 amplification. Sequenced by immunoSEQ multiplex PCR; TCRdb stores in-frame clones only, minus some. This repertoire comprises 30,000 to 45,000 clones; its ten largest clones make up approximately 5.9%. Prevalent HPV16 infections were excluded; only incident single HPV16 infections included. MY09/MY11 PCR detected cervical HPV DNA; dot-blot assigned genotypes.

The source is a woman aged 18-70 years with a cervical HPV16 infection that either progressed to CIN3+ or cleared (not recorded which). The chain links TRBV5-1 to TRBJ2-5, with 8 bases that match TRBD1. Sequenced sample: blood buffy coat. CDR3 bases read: TGCGCCAGCAGCCCTGGGACAGGATGGGAGACC. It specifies CASSPGTGWET. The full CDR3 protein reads CASSPGTGWETQYF.